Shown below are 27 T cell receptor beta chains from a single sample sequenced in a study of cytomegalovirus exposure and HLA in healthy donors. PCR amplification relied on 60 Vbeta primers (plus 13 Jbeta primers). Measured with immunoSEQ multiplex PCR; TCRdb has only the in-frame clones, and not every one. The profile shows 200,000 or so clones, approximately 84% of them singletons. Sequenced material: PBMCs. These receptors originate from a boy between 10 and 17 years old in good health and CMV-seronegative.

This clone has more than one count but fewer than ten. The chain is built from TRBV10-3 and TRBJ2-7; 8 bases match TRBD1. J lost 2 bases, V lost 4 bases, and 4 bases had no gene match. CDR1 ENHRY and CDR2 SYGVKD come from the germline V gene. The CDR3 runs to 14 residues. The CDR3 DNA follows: TGTGCCATCAGTGGCCGGGACAGGCCCTACGAGCAGTACTTC. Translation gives CAISGRDRPYEQYF.

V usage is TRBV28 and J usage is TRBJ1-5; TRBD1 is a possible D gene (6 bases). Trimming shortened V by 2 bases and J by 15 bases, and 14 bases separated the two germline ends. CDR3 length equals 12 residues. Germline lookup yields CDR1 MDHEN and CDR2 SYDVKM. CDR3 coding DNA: TGTGCCAGCAGTTTAAGGACAGTACCGCGGCATTTT. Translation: CASSLRTVPRHF. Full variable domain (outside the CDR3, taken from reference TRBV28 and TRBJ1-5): DVKVTQSSRYLVKRTGEKVFLECVQDMDHENMFWYRQDPGLGLRLIYFSYDVKMKEKGDIPEGYSVSREKKERFSLILESASTNQTSMYLCASSLRTVPRHFGDGTRLSIL.

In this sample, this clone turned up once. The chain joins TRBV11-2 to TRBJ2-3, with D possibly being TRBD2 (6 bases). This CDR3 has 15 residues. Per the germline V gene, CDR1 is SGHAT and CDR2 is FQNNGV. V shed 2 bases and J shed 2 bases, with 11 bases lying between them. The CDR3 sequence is CASSLQGGITDTQYF. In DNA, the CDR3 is TGTGCCAGCAGCTTACAAGGCGGGATCACAGATACGCAGTATTTT. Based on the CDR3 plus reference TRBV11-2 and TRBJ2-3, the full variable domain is EAGVAQSPRYKIIEKRQSVAFWCNPISGHATLYWYQQILGQGPKLLIQFQNNGVVDDSQLPKDRFSAERLKGVDSTLKIQPAKLEDSAVYLCASSLQGGITDTQYFGPGTRLTVL.

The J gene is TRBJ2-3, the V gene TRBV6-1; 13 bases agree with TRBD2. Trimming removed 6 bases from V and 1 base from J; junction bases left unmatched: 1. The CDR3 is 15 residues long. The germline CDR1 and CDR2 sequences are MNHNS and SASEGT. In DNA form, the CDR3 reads TGTGCCAGCAGCGGGACTAGCGGGGGCACAGATACGCAGTATTTT. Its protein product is CASSGTSGGTDTQYF.

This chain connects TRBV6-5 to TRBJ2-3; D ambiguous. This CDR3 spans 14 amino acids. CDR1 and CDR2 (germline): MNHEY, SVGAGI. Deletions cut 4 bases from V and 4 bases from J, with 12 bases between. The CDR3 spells CASSSPRLADTQYF. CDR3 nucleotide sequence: TGTGCCAGCAGTTCTCCACGGTTGGCAGATACGCAGTATTTT.

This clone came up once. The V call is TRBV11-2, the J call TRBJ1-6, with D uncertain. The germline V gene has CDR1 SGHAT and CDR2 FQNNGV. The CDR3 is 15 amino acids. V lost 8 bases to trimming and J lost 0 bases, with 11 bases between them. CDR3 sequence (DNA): TGTGCCAGCGACCGGCGGGGCTCCTATAATTCACCCCTCCACTTT. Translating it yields CASDRRGSYNSPLHF.

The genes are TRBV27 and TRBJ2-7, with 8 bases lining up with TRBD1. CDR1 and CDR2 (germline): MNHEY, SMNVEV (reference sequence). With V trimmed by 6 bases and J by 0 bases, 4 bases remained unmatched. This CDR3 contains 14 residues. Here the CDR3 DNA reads TGTGCCAGCAGGACAGGGGATAACTCCTACGAGCAGTACTTC. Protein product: CASRTGDNSYEQYF.

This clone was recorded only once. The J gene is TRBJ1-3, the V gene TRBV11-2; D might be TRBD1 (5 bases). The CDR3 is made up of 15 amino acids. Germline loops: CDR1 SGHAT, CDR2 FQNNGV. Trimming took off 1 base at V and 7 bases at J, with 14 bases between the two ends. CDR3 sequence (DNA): TGTGCCAGCAGCTTAGGGGCCAGGGAATCGAACACCATATATTTT. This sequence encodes CASSLGARESNTIYF.

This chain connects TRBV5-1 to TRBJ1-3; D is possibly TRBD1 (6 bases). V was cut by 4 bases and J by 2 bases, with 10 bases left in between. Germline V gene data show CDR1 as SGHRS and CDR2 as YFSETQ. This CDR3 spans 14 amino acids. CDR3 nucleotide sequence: TGCGCCAGCAGCCGTCCAGGGGCTGGAAACACCATATATTTT. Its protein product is CASSRPGAGNTIYF.

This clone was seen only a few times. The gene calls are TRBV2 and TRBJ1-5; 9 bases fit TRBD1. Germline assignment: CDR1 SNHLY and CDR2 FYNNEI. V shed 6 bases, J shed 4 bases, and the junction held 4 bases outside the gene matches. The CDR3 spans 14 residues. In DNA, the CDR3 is TGTGCCAGCAGGGAGGACAGGGGAAATCAGCCCCAGCATTTT. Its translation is CASREDRGNQPQHF.

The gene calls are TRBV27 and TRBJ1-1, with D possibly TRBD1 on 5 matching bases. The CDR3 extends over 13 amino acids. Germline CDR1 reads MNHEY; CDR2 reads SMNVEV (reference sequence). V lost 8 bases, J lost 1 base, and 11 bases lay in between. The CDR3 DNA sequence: TGTGCCAGCTTTTATGACAGGAACACTGAAGCTTTCTTT. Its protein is CASFYDRNTEAFF.

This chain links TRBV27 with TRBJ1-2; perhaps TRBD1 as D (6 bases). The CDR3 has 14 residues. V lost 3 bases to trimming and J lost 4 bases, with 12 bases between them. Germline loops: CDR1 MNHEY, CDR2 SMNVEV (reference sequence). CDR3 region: CASSFAGQPYGYTF. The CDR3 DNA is TGTGCCAGCAGTTTCGCCGGACAGCCCTATGGCTACACCTTC.

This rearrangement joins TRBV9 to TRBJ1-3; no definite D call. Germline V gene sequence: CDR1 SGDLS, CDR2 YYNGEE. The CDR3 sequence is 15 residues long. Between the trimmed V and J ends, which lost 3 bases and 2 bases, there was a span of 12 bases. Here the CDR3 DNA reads TGTGCCAGCAGCGCTTCCTCCGGGGCTGGAAACACCATATATTTT. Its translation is CASSASSGAGNTIYF.

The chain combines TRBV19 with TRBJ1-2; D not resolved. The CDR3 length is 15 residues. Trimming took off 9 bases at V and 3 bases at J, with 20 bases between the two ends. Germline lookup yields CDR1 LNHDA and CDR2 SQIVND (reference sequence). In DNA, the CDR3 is TGTGCCAGCTCTTCAAGTAGACGGGGAGACTATGGCTACACCTTC. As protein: CASSSSRRGDYGYTF.

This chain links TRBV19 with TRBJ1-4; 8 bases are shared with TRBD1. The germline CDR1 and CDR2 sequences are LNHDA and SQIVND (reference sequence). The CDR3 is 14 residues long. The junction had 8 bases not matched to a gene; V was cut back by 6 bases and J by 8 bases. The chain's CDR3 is CASSPRQGKEKLFF. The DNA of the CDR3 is TGTGCCAGTAGCCCACGACAGGGGAAGGAAAAACTGTTTTTT.

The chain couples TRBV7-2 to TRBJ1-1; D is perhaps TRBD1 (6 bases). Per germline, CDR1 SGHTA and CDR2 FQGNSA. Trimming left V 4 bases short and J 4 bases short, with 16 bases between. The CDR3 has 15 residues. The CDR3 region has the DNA TGTGCCAGCAGCTCATACAGGGATACGAGCACTGAAGCTTTCTTT. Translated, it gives CASSSYRDTSTEAFF.

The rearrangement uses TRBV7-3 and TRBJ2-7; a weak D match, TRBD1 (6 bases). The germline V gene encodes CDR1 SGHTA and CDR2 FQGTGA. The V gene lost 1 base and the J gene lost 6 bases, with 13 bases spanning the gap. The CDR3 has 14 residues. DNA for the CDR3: TGTGCCAGCAGCTTAAAGCCAGGGGCCCCCGAGCAGTACTTC. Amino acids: CASSLKPGAPEQYF. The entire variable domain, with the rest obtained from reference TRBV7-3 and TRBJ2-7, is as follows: GAGVSQTPSNKVTEKGKYVELRCDPISGHTALYWYRQSLGQGPEFLIYFQGTGAADDSGLPNDRFFAVRPEGSVSTLKIQRTERGDSAVYLCASSLKPGAPEQYFGPGTRLTVT.

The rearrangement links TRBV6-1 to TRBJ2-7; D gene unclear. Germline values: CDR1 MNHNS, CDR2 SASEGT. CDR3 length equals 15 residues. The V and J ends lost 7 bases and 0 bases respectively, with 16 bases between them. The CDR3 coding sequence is TGTGCCAGCAACCGAGGCAGCGTATACTCCTACGAGCAGTACTTC. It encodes CASNRGSVYSYEQYF.

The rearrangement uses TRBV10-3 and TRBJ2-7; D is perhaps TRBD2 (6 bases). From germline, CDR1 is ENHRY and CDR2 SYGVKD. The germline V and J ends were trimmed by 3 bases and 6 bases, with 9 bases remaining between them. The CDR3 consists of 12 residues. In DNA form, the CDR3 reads TGTGCCATCAGTGACGGAGGGTCCGAGCAGTACTTC. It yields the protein CAISDGGSEQYF.

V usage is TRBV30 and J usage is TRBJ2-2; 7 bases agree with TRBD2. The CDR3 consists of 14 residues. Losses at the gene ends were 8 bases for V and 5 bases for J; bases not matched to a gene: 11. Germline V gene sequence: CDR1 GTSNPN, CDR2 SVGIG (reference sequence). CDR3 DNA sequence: TGTGCCCGGGGGAGCGGGGTAGGGACCGGGGAGCTGTTTTTT. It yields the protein CARGSGVGTGELFF. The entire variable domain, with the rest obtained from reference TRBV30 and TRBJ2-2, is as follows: SQTIHQWPATLVQPVGSPLSLECTVEGTSNPNLYWYRQAAGRGLQLLFYSVGIGQISSEVPQNLSASRPQDRQFILSSKKLLLSDSGFYLCARGSGVGTGELFFGEGSRLTVL.

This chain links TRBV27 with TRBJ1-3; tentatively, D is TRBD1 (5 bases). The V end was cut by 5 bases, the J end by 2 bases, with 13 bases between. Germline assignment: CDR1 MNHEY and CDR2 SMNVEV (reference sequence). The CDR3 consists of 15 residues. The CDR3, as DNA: TGTGCCAGCAGTCCCCAGGGAGGCGCTGGAAACACCATATATTTT. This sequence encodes CASSPQGGAGNTIYF.

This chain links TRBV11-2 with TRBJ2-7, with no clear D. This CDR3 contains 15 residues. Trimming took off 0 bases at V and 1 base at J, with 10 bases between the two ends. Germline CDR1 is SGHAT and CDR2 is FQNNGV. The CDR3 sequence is CASSLDGLSSYEQYF. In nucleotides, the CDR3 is TGTGCCAGCAGCTTAGATGGCCTTTCTTCCTACGAGCAGTACTTC.

The CDR3 here is CAISESRGVDEQFF. Written as DNA, the CDR3 is TGTGCCATCAGTGAGTCAAGGGGCGTCGATGAGCAGTTCTTC. The chain carries TRBV10-3 and TRBJ2-1; a weak D match, TRBD1 (5 bases). Germline CDR1 reads ENHRY; CDR2 reads SYGVKD. Deletions cut 0 bases from V and 8 bases from J, with 11 bases between. CDR3 length equals 14 residues.

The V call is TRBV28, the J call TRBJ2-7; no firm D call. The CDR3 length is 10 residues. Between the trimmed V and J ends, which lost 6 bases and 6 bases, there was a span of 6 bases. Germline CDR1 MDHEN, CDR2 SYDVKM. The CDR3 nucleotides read TGTGCCAGCAGCTCCGGCGAGCAGTACTTC. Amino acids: CASSSGEQYF.

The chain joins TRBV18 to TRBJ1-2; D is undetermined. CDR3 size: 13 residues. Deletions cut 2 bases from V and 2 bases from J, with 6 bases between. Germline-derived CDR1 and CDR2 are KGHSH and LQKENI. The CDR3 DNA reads TGTGCCAGCTCACCAAAAGAGAACTATGGCTACACCTTC. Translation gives CASSPKENYGYTF.

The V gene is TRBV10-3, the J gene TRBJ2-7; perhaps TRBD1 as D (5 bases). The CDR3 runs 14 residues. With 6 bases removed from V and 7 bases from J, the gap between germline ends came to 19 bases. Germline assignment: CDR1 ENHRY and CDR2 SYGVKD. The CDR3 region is CAISQTEPNGEQYF. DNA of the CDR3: TGTGCCATCAGCCAGACAGAGCCTAACGGGGAGCAGTACTTC.

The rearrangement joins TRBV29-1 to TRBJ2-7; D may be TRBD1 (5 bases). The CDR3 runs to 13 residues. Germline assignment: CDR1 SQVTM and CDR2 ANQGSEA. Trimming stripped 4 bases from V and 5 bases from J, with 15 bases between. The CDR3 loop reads CSVGGLRAHEQYF. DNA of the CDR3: TGCAGCGTTGGGGGCCTCAGGGCCCACGAGCAGTACTTC.